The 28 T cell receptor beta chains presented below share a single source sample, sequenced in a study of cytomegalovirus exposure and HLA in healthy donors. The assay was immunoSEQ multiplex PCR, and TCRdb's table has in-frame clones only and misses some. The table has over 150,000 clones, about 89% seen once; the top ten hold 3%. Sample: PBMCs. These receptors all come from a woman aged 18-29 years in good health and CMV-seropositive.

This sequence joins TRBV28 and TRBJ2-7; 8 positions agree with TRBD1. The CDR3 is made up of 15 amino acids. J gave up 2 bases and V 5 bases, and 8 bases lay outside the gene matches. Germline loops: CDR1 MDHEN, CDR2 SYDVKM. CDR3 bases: TGTGCCAGCAGTCATACCGGGACAGGAGCCTACGAGCAGTACTTC. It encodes CASSHTGTGAYEQYF.

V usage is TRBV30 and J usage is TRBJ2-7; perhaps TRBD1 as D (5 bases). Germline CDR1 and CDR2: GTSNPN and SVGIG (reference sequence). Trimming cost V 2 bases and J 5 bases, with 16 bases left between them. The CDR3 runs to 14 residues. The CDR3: CAWSFGQSPDEQYF. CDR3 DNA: TGTGCCTGGAGTTTCGGACAAAGTCCCGACGAGCAGTACTTC. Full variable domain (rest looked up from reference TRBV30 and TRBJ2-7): SQTIHQWPATLVQPVGSPLSLECTVEGTSNPNLYWYRQAAGRGLQLLFYSVGIGQISSEVPQNLSASRPQDRQFILSSKKLLLSDSGFYLCAWSFGQSPDEQYFGPGTRLTVT.

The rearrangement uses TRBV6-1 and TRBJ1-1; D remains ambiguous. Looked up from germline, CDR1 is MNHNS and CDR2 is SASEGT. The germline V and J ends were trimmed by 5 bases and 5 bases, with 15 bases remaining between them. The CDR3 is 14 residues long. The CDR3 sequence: CASSHPEVITEAFF. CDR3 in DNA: TGTGCCAGCAGTCACCCAGAGGTTATAACTGAAGCTTTCTTT.

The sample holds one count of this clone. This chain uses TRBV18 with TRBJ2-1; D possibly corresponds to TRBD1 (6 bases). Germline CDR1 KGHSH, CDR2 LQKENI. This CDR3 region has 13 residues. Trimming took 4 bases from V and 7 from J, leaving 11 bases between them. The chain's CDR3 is CASSRPTGNEQFF. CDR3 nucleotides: TGTGCCAGCTCACGCCCCACAGGGAATGAGCAGTTCTTC.

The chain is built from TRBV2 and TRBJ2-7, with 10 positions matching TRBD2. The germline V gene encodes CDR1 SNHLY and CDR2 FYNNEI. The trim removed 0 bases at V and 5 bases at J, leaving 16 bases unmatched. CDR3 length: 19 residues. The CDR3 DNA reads TGTGCCAGCAGTGAAGCGCGAGGGGTTCTAGCGGGAGTCGGGAACGAGCAGTACTTC. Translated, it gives CASSEARGVLAGVGNEQYF.

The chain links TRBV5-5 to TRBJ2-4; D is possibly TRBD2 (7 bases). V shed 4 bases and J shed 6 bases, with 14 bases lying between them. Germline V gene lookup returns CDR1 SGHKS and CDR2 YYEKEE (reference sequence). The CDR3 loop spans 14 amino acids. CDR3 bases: TGTGCCAGCAGCCCCTTAGGGGGGGGAAACATTCAGTACTTC. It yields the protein CASSPLGGGNIQYF.

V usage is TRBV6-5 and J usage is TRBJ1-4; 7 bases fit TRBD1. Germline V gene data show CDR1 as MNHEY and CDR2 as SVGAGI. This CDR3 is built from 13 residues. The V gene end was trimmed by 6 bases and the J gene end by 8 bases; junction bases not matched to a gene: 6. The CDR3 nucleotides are TGTGCCAGCAGAAGGGGGCCGGTCGAAAAACTGTTTTTT. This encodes CASRRGPVEKLFF.

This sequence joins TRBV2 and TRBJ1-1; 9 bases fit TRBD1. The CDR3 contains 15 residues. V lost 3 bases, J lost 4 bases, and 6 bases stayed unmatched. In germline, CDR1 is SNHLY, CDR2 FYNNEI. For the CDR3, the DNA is TGTGCCAGCAGTGATAGGACAGGGGTGGCCACTGAAGCTTTCTTT. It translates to CASSDRTGVATEAFF. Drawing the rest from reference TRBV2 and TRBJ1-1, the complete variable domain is EPEVTQTPSHQVTQMGQEVILRCVPISNHLYFYWYRQILGQKVEFLVSFYNNEISEKSEIFDDQFSVERPDGSNFTLKIRSTKLEDSAMYFCASSDRTGVATEAFFGQGTRLTVV.

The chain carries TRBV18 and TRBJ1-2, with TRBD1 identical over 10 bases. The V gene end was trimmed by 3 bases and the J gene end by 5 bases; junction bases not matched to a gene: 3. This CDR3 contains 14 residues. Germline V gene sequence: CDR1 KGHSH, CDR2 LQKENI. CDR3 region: CASSPGGQGYGYTF. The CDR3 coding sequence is TGTGCCAGCTCACCCGGGGGACAGGGGTATGGCTACACCTTC.

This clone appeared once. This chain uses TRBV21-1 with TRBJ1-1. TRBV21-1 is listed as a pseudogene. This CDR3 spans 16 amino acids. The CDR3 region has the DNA TGTGCCACCGACCTCAGCGGGGGGAAGAGAAACACTGAAGCTTTCTTT. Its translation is CATDLSGGKRNTEAFF.

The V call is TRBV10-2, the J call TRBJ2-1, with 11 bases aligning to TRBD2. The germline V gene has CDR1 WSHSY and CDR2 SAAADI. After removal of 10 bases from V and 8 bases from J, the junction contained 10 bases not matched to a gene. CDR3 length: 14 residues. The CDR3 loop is CATISGGAAYEQFF. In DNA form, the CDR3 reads TGCGCCACCATTAGCGGGGGGGCCGCGTATGAGCAGTTCTTC.

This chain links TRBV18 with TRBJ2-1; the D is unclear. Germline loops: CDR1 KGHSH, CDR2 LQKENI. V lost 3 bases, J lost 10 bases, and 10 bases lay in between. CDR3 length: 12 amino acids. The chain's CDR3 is CASSPPRREQFF. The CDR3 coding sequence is TGTGCCAGCTCACCGCCCCGCCGGGAGCAGTTCTTC.

The CDR3 reads CASSEARYRGFDEKLFF. Here the CDR3 DNA reads TGTGCCAGCAGTGAAGCGCGGTACAGGGGGTTCGACGAAAAACTGTTTTTT. The chain couples TRBV2 to TRBJ1-4, with TRBD1 matching over 8 bases. The CDR3 is 17 residues long. Trimming cost V 0 bases and J 8 bases; bases outside gene matches: 11. Germline assignment: CDR1 SNHLY and CDR2 FYNNEI.

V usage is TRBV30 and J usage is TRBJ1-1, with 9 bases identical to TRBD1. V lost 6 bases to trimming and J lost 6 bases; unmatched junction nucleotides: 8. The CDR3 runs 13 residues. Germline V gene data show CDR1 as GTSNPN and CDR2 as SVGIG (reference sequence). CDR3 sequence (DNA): TGTGCCTGTCGAAGGACAGGGGAGGCTGAAGCTTTCTTT. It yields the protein CACRRTGEAEAFF.

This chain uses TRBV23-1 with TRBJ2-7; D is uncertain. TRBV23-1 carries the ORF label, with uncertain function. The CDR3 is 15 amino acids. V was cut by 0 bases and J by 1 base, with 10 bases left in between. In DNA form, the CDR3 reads TGCGCCAGCAGTCAATCTGCAGGTGGGTCCTACGAGCAGTACTTC. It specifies CASSQSAGGSYEQYF.

The CDR3: CASSPGLGGFAKNIQYF. CDR3 DNA sequence: TGCGCCAGCAGCCCGGGACTAGGGGGCTTTGCCAAAAACATTCAGTACTTC. The V and J genes are TRBV4-1 and TRBJ2-4, with D perhaps TRBD2 (8 bases). Trimming cost V 4 bases and J 1 base, with 17 bases left between them. Looked up from germline, CDR1 is MGHRA and CDR2 is YSYEKL. There are 17 residues in the CDR3.

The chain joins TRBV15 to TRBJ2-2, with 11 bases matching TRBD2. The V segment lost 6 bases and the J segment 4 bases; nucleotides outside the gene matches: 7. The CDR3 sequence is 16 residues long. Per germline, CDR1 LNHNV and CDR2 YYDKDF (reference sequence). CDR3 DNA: TGTGCCACCAGAAATAGCGGGAGGGCCCTCACCGGGGAGCTGTTTTTT. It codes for CATRNSGRALTGELFF.

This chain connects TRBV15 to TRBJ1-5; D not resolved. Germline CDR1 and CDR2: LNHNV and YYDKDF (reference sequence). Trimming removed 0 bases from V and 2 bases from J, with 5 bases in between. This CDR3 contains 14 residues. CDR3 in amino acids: CATSRDQGNQPQHF. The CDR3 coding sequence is TGTGCCACCAGCAGAGATCAGGGCAATCAGCCCCAGCATTTT.

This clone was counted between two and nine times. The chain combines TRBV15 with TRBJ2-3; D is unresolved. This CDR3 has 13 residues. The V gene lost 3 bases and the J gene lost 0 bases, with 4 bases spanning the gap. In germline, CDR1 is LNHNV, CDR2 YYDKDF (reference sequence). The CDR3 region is CATSSGSTDTQYF. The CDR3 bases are TGTGCCACCAGCAGCGGTAGCACAGATACGCAGTATTTT. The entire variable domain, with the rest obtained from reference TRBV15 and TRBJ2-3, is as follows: DAMVIQNPRYQVTQFGKPVTLSCSQTLNHNVMYWYQQKSSQAPKLLFHYYDKDFNNEADTPDNFQSRRPNTSFCFLDIRSPGLGDTAMYLCATSSGSTDTQYFGPGTRLTVL.

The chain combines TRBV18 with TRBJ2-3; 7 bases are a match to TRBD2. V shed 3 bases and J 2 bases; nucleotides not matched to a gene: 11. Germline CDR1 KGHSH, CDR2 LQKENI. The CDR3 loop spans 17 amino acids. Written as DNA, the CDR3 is TGTGCCAGCTCACCCCCCCGGGAGGATTATAACACAGATACGCAGTATTTT. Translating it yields CASSPPREDYNTDTQYF. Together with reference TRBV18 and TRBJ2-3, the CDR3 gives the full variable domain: NAGVMQNPRHLVRRRGQEARLRCSPMKGHSHVYWYRQLPEEGLKFMVYLQKENIIDESGMPKERFSAEFPKEGPSILRIQQVVRGDSAAYFCASSPPREDYNTDTQYFGPGTRLTVL.

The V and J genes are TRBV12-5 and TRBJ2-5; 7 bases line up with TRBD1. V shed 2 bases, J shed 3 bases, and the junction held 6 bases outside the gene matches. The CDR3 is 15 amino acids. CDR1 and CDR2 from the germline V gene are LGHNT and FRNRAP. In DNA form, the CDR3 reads TGTGCTAGTGGTTTGCCTCCGACAGGGAAAGAGACCCAGTACTTC. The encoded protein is CASGLPPTGKETQYF.

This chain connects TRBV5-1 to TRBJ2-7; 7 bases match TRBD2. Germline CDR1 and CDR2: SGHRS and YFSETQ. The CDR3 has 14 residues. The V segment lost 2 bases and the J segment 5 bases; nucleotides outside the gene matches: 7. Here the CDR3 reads CASSLSRGMNEQYF. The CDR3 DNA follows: TGCGCCAGCAGCTTATCGCGGGGGATGAACGAGCAGTACTTC.

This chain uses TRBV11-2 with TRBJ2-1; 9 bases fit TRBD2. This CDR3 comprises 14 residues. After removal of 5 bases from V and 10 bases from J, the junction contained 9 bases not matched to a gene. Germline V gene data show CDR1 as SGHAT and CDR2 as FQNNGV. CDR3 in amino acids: CASSIVVSGGEQFF. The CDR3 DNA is TGTGCCAGCAGCATAGTAGTTAGCGGGGGCGAGCAGTTCTTC.

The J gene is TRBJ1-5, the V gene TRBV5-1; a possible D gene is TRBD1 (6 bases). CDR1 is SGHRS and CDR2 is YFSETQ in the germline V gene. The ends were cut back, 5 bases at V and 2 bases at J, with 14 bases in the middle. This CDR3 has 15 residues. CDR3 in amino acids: CASRASYRGNQPQHF. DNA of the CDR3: TGCGCCAGCAGGGCTTCTTACAGGGGCAATCAGCCCCAGCATTTT.

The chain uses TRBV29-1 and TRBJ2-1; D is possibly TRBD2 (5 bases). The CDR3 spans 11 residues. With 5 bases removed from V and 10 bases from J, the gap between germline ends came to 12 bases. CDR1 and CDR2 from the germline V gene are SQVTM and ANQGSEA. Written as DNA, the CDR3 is TGCAGCGTTTATGGACTGCGGGAGCAGTTCTTC. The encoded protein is CSVYGLREQFF.

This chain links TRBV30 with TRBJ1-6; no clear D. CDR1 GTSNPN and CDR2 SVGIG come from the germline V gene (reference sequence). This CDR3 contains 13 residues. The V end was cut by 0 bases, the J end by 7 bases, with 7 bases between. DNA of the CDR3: TGTGCCTGGAGTGTGCGGCTAAATTCACCCCTCCACTTT. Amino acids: CAWSVRLNSPLHF.

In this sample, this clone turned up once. CDR3 sequence reads: CASSPGLSGGGPNYEQYF. CDR3 bases: TGTGCCAGCAGCCCCGGGTTGTCCGGCGGGGGCCCTAACTACGAGCAGTACTTC. This rearrangement joins TRBV21-1 to TRBJ2-7; the tabulated D call, TRBD2, remains unverified against the DNA. TRBV21-1 is given as a pseudogene. The CDR3 runs 18 residues.

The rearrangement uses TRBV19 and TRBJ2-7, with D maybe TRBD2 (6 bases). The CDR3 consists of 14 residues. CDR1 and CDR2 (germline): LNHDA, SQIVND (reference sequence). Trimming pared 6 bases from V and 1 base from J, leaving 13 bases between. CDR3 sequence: CASSFAGGSYEQYF. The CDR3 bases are TGTGCCAGTAGCTTTGCAGGAGGGTCCTACGAGCAGTACTTC.